The rows below give T cell receptor beta chains drawn from one sample of a study of shared clonotypes between healthy human individuals. The protocol was immunoSEQ multiplex PCR, while the TCRdb copy is restricted to in-frame clones and leaves out a portion. Here the sample spans roughly 810,000 clones, about 96% being singletons. The source material was naive CD8+ T cells sorted from blood. Receptors originate from a man in his thirties or forties in good health. Each CDR3 is given with its conserved first and last residue. A D gene is named only where the DNA matches it firmly. Not all rows give a size; the values are once, few, many and, for expanded clones, a class.

J	V	size	length	D	CDR3	DNA
TRBJ2-7	TRBV6-5	NA	15	TRBD2	CASRAGLAGEGEQYF	TGTGCCAGCAGAGCGGGACTAGCGGGAGAGGGCGAGCAGTACTTC
TRBJ2-6	TRBV9	NA	19	TRBD1	CASSVGHRGELTGANVLTF	TGTGCCAGCAGCGTAGGGCACAGGGGGGAACTAACTGGGGCCAACGTCCTGACTTTC
TRBJ2-7	TRBV29-1	NA	11	NA	CSARRSYEQYF	TGCAGCGCTCGCCGCTCCTACGAGCAGTACTTC
TRBJ1-5	TRBV6-6	NA	16	NA	CASIPDRSYSNQPQHF	TGTGCCAGCATCCCAGATAGGTCCTATAGCAATCAGCCCCAGCATTTT
TRBJ2-2	TRBV27	NA	14	NA	CASRVTRDAGELFF	TGTGCCAGCAGGGTGACTAGGGACGCCGGGGAGCTGTTTTTT
TRBJ2-1	TRBV7-9	NA	19	TRBD2	CASSYYGTSGGSSYNEQFF	TGTGCCAGCAGCTACTACGGGACTAGCGGGGGTAGCTCCTACAATGAGCAGTTCTTC
TRBJ2-3	TRBV7-7	once	12	NA	CASSHFTDTQYF	TGTGCCAGCAGCCATTTCACAGATACGCAGTATTTT
TRBJ2-7	TRBV6-1	NA	14	NA	CASSKGTFSYEQYF	TGTGCCAGCAGTAAAGGGACGTTTTCCTACGAGCAGTACTTC
TRBJ2-3	TRBV2	NA	15	NA	CASSEDVQGIDTQYF	TGTGCCAGCAGTGAAGATGTACAGGGAATAGATACGCAGTATTTT
TRBJ2-5	TRBV27	NA	15	NA	CASSLTQGLVETQYF	TGTGCCAGCAGTTTAACCCAGGGGTTGGTAGAGACCCAGTACTTC
TRBJ2-3	TRBV9	NA	14	TRBD2	CASSGAGESDTQYF	TGTGCCAGCAGCGGCGCGGGAGAATCAGATACGCAGTATTTT
TRBJ1-1	TRBV7-9	NA	14	NA	CASSLVGESTEAFF	TGTGCCAGCAGCTTAGTGGGGGAAAGCACTGAAGCTTTCTTT
TRBJ2-7	TRBV4-1	NA	16	TRBD1	CASSPLLGTASYEQYF	TGCGCCAGCAGCCCCTTATTGGGGACAGCCTCCTACGAGCAGTACTTC
TRBJ2-1	TRBV9	NA	14	NA	CASSPGPYHNEQFF	TGTGCCAGCAGCCCAGGTCCCTATCACAATGAGCAGTTCTTC
TRBJ2-7	TRBV6-6	NA	14	TRBD2	CASSVTSVTYEQYF	TGTGCCAGCAGCGTGACTAGCGTCACGTACGAGCAGTACTTC
TRBJ1-1	TRBV27	NA	12	NA	CASSTLNTEAFF	TGTGCCAGCAGTACACTCAACACTGAAGCTTTCTTT
TRBJ2-7	TRBV18	NA	15	NA	CASSPPAPTFHEQYF	TGTGCCAGCTCACCACCTGCACCAACGTTCCACGAGCAGTACTTC
TRBJ1-5	TRBV6-1	NA	16	NA	CASSEELFQKNQPQHF	TGTGCCAGCAGTGAAGAGTTATTTCAGAAAAATCAGCCCCAGCATTTT
TRBJ1-4	TRBV29-1	NA	13	NA	CSVLGTDAGKLFF	TGCAGCGTTCTTGGGACGGACGCTGGGAAACTGTTTTTT
TRBJ2-6	TRBV7-9	NA	14	NA	CASSFGSGANVLTF	TGTGCCAGCAGCTTCGGCTCTGGGGCCAACGTCCTGACTTTC
TRBJ1-4	TRBV5-1	NA	14	NA	CASSPRTGIEKLFF	TGCGCCAGCAGCCCAAGGACCGGAATTGAAAAACTGTTTTTT
TRBJ1-2	TRBV9	NA	13	NA	CASSTQVGYGYTF	TGTGCCAGCAGCACCCAAGTTGGCTATGGCTACACCTTC
TRBJ1-1	TRBV27	NA	14	TRBD1	CASSPQTGRTEAFF	TGTGCCAGCAGTCCACAGACAGGGAGGACTGAAGCTTTCTTT
TRBJ2-3	TRBV27	once	14	NA	CASSLRGYRDTQYF	TGTGCCAGCAGTTTACGCGGGTATAGAGATACGCAGTATTTT
TRBJ2-1	TRBV19	NA	19	TRBD2	CASSTEIPLAAGLNNEQFF	TGTGCCAGTAGTACCGAGATCCCGCTAGCGGCAGGTCTAAACAATGAGCAGTTCTTC
TRBJ2-2	TRBV7-8	NA	14	NA	CAIVWGSGTGELFF	TGTGCCATCGTGTGGGGGAGTGGCACCGGGGAGCTGTTTTTT
TRBJ2-6	TRBV4-2	NA	20	NA	CASSQDSQTFGGLGANVLTF	TGTGCCAGCAGCCAAGATTCGCAAACATTTGGGGGCCTTGGGGCCAACGTCCTGACTTTC
TRBJ2-7	TRBV29-1	NA	16	TRBD2	CSVEPASGGPSYEQYF	TGCAGCGTTGAACCGGCTAGCGGAGGCCCCTCCTACGAGCAGTACTTC
TRBJ1-5	TRBV7-2	NA	15	NA	CASSPYQGSNQPQHF	TGTGCCAGCAGCCCATACCAGGGGAGCAATCAGCCCCAGCATTTT
TRBJ1-1	TRBV28	NA	15	TRBD1	CASSDPTGRERGAFF	TGTGCCAGCAGCGACCCGACAGGGAGGGAACGAGGAGCTTTCTTT
TRBJ2-7	TRBV5-6	NA	13	NA	CASSLTGTYEQYF	TGTGCCAGCAGCTTGACGGGGACCTACGAGCAGTACTTC
TRBJ2-7	TRBV4-3	NA	16	NA	CASSQDLAQGGSEQYF	TGCGCCAGCAGCCAAGATCTTGCCCAGGGGGGATCCGAGCAGTACTTC
TRBJ2-2	TRBV12-5	NA	12	TRBD1	CASGGTDVELFF	TGTGCTAGTGGGGGGACAGACGTGGAGCTGTTTTTT
TRBJ2-1	TRBV11-2	NA	14	NA	CASSLEARAEEQFF	TGTGCCAGCAGCTTAGAGGCTCGCGCGGAGGAGCAGTTCTTC
TRBJ1-5	TRBV4-1	once	15	NA	CASSQAEYSNQPQHF	TGCGCCAGCAGCCAAGCGGAGTATAGCAATCAGCCCCAGCATTTT
TRBJ1-5	TRBV5-1	NA	15	NA	CASSLEGGSNQPQHF	TGCGCCAGCAGCTTGGAGGGGGGTAGCAATCAGCCCCAGCATTTT
TRBJ2-7	TRBV25-1	NA	13	NA	CASSSGTDNEQYF	TGTGCCAGCAGTTCCGGGACCGATAACGAGCAGTACTTC
TRBJ1-2	TRBV27	NA	15	NA	CASSWGTGSFYGYTF	TGTGCCAGCAGTTGGGGAACAGGGAGTTTCTATGGCTACACCTTC
TRBJ2-5	TRBV7-7	NA	14	NA	CASSLVTSQETQYF	TGTGCTAGCAGCTTAGTTACCAGTCAAGAGACCCAGTACTTC
TRBJ2-7	TRBV5-1	NA	16	NA	CASSNAGTEPSYEQYF	TGCGCCAGCAGCAACGCCGGGACTGAGCCTTCCTACGAGCAGTACTTC
TRBJ2-2	TRBV5-5	NA	16	TRBD2	CASSMDVPGGTGELFF	TGTGCCAGCAGCATGGACGTCCCGGGAGGCACCGGGGAGCTGTTTTTT
TRBJ2-7	TRBV18	NA	14	NA	CASSPEVSSYEQYF	TGTGCCAGCTCACCAGAGGTCAGCTCCTACGAGCAGTACTTC
TRBJ2-7	TRBV27	NA	13	NA	CASKPAGNYEQYF	TGTGCCAGCAAGCCCGCAGGGAACTACGAGCAGTACTTC